This TCR beta chain was observed in a study of cytomegalovirus exposure and HLA in healthy donors. Study-level findings and limits: In an earlier analysis, in some 540 donors, most V segments appeared productive either ~87% or ~30% of the time. Specificity for CMV antigens was confirmed in vitro for a few of the CMV-associated chains.

Use of 60 Vbeta and 13 Jbeta primers characterized the PCR. The table came from immunoSEQ multiplex PCR; TCRdb's copy has only in-frame clones and leaves some out. Among some 100,000 clones listed, approximately 80% were seen once. To note about this clone: As yet, its antigen is unknown.

Though probably carrying unrecorded immune exposures, donors were nominally healthy at sampling. Germline CDR1 MNHEY, CDR2 SVGAGI. Trimming took off 5 bases at V and 4 bases at J, with 14 bases between the two ends. This CDR3 comprises 15 residues. Sequenced input: PBMCs. The chain joins TRBV6-5 to TRBJ2-2, with a tentative D call TRBD2 (6 bases). This clonotype was sampled from a woman aged 35 to 49 in good health and CMV-seropositive. As DNA, the CDR3 is TGTGCCAGCAGTAAACTGACTAGTCTCACCGGGGAGCTGTTTTTT. It is translated as CASSKLTSLTGELFF.